This passage covers 8 T cell receptor beta chains from one sample sequenced in a study of T cell responses to AZD1222 COVID-19 vaccine. The table came from immunoSEQ multiplex PCR; TCRdb's copy has only in-frame clones and leaves some out. The repertoire has about 130,000 clones, over 85% of them found once; the top ten carry about 1.1%. The starting material was peripheral blood, obtained 28 days after the second AZD1222 dose. The receptors shown here come from an adult who received the AZD1222 COVID-19 vaccine.

V is TRBV2 and J is TRBJ1-5; D is uncertain. The germline V gene encodes CDR1 SNHLY and CDR2 FYNNEI. Trimming stripped 6 bases from V and 4 bases from J, with 10 bases between. This CDR3 is 13 amino acids long. Here the CDR3 reads CASRDERNQPQHF. The CDR3 bases are TGTGCCAGCAGAGACGAGAGGAATCAGCCCCAGCATTTT. The whole variable domain, filled in from reference TRBV2 and TRBJ1-5, reads EPEVTQTPSHQVTQMGQEVILRCVPISNHLYFYWYRQILGQKVEFLVSFYNNEISEKSEIFDDQFSVERPDGSNFTLKIRSTKLEDSAMYFCASRDERNQPQHFGDGTRLSIL.

Here the CDR3 reads CAWSPTGTGGGGYTF. The CDR3 coding sequence is TGTGCCTGGAGCCCGACCGGGACAGGGGGCGGGGGCTACACCTTC. This chain joins TRBV30 and TRBJ1-2; 12 bases map to TRBD1. V was clipped by 3 bases and J by 8 bases; unmatched bases: 10. The CDR3 loop spans 15 amino acids. Germline CDR1 and CDR2: GTSNPN and SVGIG (reference sequence).

As regards this clone: Other DNA sequences within the sample encode an identical CDR3. The chain links TRBV12-3 or TRBV12-4 to TRBJ1-5; unclear D gene. Between the trimmed V and J ends, which lost 1 base and 0 bases, there was a span of 1 base. This CDR3 spans 13 amino acids. The CDR3 DNA sequence: TGTGCCAGCAGTTTAGGTAGCAATCAGCCCCAGCATTTT. Its translation is CASSLGSNQPQHF.

V gene TRBV6-5 combines with J gene TRBJ2-1, with D tentatively TRBD2 (5 bases). The length of the CDR3 is 14 residues. Trimming removed 5 bases at V and 6 bases at J, with 14 bases between. Germline CDR1 is MNHEY and CDR2 is SVGAGI. The CDR3 DNA is TGTGCCAGCAGTCCCCGGGGTGAGGGCAATGAGCAGTTCTTC. Translated: CASSPRGEGNEQFF.

This clone was seen once. The chain couples TRBV4-1 to TRBJ2-1; the D is unclear. Germline V gene sequence: CDR1 MGHRA, CDR2 YSYEKL. The CDR3 loop spans 19 amino acids. V lost 0 bases and J lost 0, with 18 bases in between. This chain's CDR3 is CASSQDRAGAWSSYNEQFF. The CDR3 DNA follows: TGCGCCAGCAGCCAAGATCGGGCTGGAGCGTGGAGCTCCTACAATGAGCAGTTCTTC.

The gene calls are TRBV24-1 and TRBJ2-3; 12 bases line up with TRBD2. Germline CDR1 reads KGHDR; CDR2 reads SFDVKD. V lost 4 bases to trimming and J lost 5 bases; unmatched junction nucleotides: 6. The CDR3 totals 16 residues. CDR3 in amino acids: CATSESSGRALDTQYF. The CDR3 DNA follows: TGTGCCACCAGTGAGTCTAGCGGGAGGGCCCTAGATACGCAGTATTTT.

This chain's CDR3 is CATARAEQETQYF. As DNA, the CDR3 is TGTGCAACCGCACGGGCGGAACAAGAGACCCAGTACTTC. The chain uses TRBV2 and TRBJ2-5; no definite D call. The CDR3 runs to 13 residues. Germline assignment: CDR1 SNHLY and CDR2 FYNNEI.

The rearrangement uses TRBV5-8 and TRBJ2-7; 8 bases line up with TRBD1. V shed 3 bases and J 0 bases; nucleotides not matched to a gene: 5. CDR1 is SGHTS and CDR2 is YDEGEE in the germline V gene. CDR3 length: 15 amino acids. The CDR3 DNA reads TGTGCCAGCAGCTCCTACAGGGGGATCTCCTACGAGCAGTACTTC. Translation gives CASSSYRGISYEQYF.